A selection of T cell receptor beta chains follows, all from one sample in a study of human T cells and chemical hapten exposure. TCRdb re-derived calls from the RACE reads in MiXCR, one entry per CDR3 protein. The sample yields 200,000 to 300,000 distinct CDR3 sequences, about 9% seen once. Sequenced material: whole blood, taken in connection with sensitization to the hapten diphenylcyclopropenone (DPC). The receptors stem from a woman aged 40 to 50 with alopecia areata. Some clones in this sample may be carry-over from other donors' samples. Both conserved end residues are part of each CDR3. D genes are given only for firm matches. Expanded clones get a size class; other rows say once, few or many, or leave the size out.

cdr3_nt: TGTGCCAGCAGCCCCGGACGGGCCGGGGGCTATGGCTACACCTTC
cdr3_aa: CASSPGRAGGYGYTF
v_call: TRBV12-3/TRBV12-4
clone_size: many
d_call: -
j_call: TRBJ1-2

cdr3_nt: TGCGCCAGCAGCTTGCAGTCCTCTAGCACAGATACGCAGTATTTT
cdr3_aa: CASSLQSSSTDTQYF
v_call: TRBV5-1
clone_size: few
d_call: -
j_call: TRBJ2-3

cdr3_nt: TGCAGCGCTCGACAGGACAGCACAGATACGCAGTATTTT
cdr3_aa: CSARQDSTDTQYF
v_call: TRBV29-1
clone_size: -
d_call: -
j_call: TRBJ2-3

cdr3_nt: TGTGCCAGCAGTTTAATTCAGATATACAATGAGCAGTTCTTC
cdr3_aa: CASSLIQIYNEQFF
v_call: TRBV12-3/TRBV12-4
clone_size: -
d_call: -
j_call: TRBJ2-1

cdr3_nt: TGTGCCACCAGCAGAGGCCGAACTAGCGGGGTCTACGAGCAGTACTTC
cdr3_aa: CATSRGRTSGVYEQYF
v_call: TRBV15
clone_size: many
d_call: TRBD2
j_call: TRBJ2-7

cdr3_nt: TGTGCCAGCAGCTTCGACGGGGAGCTGTTTTTT
cdr3_aa: CASSFDGELFF
v_call: TRBV5-6
clone_size: many
d_call: -
j_call: TRBJ2-2

cdr3_nt: TGTGCCAGCTCACCAAGCCGCGTCAGGGAAGCCTACGAGCAGTACTTC
cdr3_aa: CASSPSRVREAYEQYF
v_call: TRBV18
clone_size: few
d_call: -
j_call: TRBJ2-7

cdr3_nt: TGTGCCAGCAGCTTAGTTAGGGCTGAGACCCAGTACTTC
cdr3_aa: CASSLVRAETQYF
v_call: TRBV7-2
clone_size: -
d_call: -
j_call: TRBJ2-5

cdr3_nt: TGTGCCAGCAGTTTGGCCGGGCCCAATCAGCCCCAGCATTTT
cdr3_aa: CASSLAGPNQPQHF
v_call: TRBV12-3/TRBV12-4
clone_size: -
d_call: -
j_call: TRBJ1-5

cdr3_nt: TGTGCCAGCAGCCGCACAGGGTTGGAAGTGAACACTGAAGCTTTCTTT
cdr3_aa: CASSRTGLEVNTEAFF
v_call: TRBV13
clone_size: -
d_call: -
j_call: TRBJ1-1

cdr3_nt: TGCAGTGCCACAGGGGGAGCGGGAGCTTTCAATGAGCAGTTCTTC
cdr3_aa: CSATGGAGAFNEQFF
v_call: TRBV20-1
clone_size: few
d_call: -
j_call: TRBJ2-1

cdr3_nt: TGTGCCAGCAGTGACAGTTCCGAGCAGTACTTC
cdr3_aa: CASSDSSEQYF
v_call: TRBV28
clone_size: many
d_call: -
j_call: TRBJ2-7

cdr3_nt: TGTGCCAGCAGTGACACCTCCCGGGCGACTGAAGCTTTCTTT
cdr3_aa: CASSDTSRATEAFF
v_call: TRBV6-4
clone_size: -
d_call: -
j_call: TRBJ1-1

cdr3_nt: TGTGCCAGCAGTCCGTCGACAGGGGTCGAGCAGTACTTC
cdr3_aa: CASSPSTGVEQYF
v_call: TRBV6-2/TRBV6-3
clone_size: -
d_call: TRBD1
j_call: TRBJ2-7

cdr3_nt: TGTGCCAGCAGCACGAGAATCCGGGCCAACAAGGGCTACACCTTC
cdr3_aa: CASSTRIRANKGYTF
v_call: TRBV28
clone_size: few
d_call: -
j_call: TRBJ1-2

cdr3_nt: TGTGCCAGCAGCCAAATGGACAGGGGGGAGACCCAGTACTTC
cdr3_aa: CASSQMDRGETQYF
v_call: TRBV4-2
clone_size: -
d_call: TRBD1
j_call: TRBJ2-5

cdr3_nt: TGTGCCAGCAGTGCTACTAGCGCGTTTGAGCAGTTCTTC
cdr3_aa: CASSATSAFEQFF
v_call: TRBV2
clone_size: few
d_call: TRBD2
j_call: TRBJ2-1

cdr3_nt: TGTGCCAGCACCCAGCAGACTTTAAACACCGGGGAGCTGTTTTTT
cdr3_aa: CASTQQTLNTGELFF
v_call: TRBV2
clone_size: few
d_call: -
j_call: TRBJ2-2

cdr3_nt: TGTGCCAGCAAAGCTAGCGGGATAACCGGGGAGCTGTTTTTT
cdr3_aa: CASKASGITGELFF
v_call: TRBV6-6
clone_size: -
d_call: TRBD2
j_call: TRBJ2-2

cdr3_nt: TGCAGCGTTGAGACGAGCGGCCAACAAGAGACCCAGTACTTC
cdr3_aa: CSVETSGQQETQYF
v_call: TRBV29-1
clone_size: -
d_call: -
j_call: TRBJ2-5

cdr3_nt: TGTGCCACCGATTCGGGACTAGCGGGAGCTGGTGAGCAGTTCTTC
cdr3_aa: CATDSGLAGAGEQFF
v_call: TRBV6-2/TRBV6-3
clone_size: few
d_call: TRBD2
j_call: TRBJ2-1

cdr3_nt: TGTGCCAGCAGTTCTCCGGGACTGGGAGCCTCTGGGGCCAACGTCCTGACTTTC
cdr3_aa: CASSSPGLGASGANVLTF
v_call: TRBV28
clone_size: many
d_call: -
j_call: TRBJ2-6

cdr3_nt: TGTGCCAGCAGCCACTCCGGGACTAGCGGACCCTACACCGGGGAGCTGTTTTTT
cdr3_aa: CASSHSGTSGPYTGELFF
v_call: TRBV7-8
clone_size: few
d_call: TRBD2
j_call: TRBJ2-2

cdr3_nt: TGTGCCAGCAGTCCCAGGACCCGATACAGGGGCGGAGGCTACACCTTC
cdr3_aa: CASSPRTRYRGGGYTF
v_call: TRBV28
clone_size: -
d_call: TRBD1
j_call: TRBJ1-2

cdr3_nt: TGTGCCACCAGCCCACCTGTCCGCACAGATACGCAGTATTTT
cdr3_aa: CATSPPVRTDTQYF
v_call: TRBV24-1
clone_size: -
d_call: -
j_call: TRBJ2-3

cdr3_nt: TGCGCCAGCAGCCCCCGATTCGGGACTAGCGGCATGTATACGCAGTATTTT
cdr3_aa: CASSPRFGTSGMYTQYF
v_call: TRBV4-1
clone_size: -
d_call: TRBD2
j_call: TRBJ2-3

cdr3_nt: TGTGCCACCAGTGATAACCGGGACAGGGTAGCAGATACGCAGTATTTT
cdr3_aa: CATSDNRDRVADTQYF
v_call: TRBV24-1
clone_size: few
d_call: TRBD1
j_call: TRBJ2-3

cdr3_nt: TGTGCCAGCAGTCCTACTAGCGCAACCCAGTACTTC
cdr3_aa: CASSPTSATQYF
v_call: TRBV7-9
clone_size: few
d_call: TRBD2
j_call: TRBJ2-5

cdr3_nt: TGTGCCAGCAGCTTGTTGACAGGCGGGGAGCTGTTTTTT
cdr3_aa: CASSLLTGGELFF
v_call: TRBV7-9
clone_size: many
d_call: -
j_call: TRBJ2-2

cdr3_nt: TGTGCCAGCAGCCGGGACAGCAATCAGCCCCAGCATTTT
cdr3_aa: CASSRDSNQPQHF
v_call: TRBV7-2
clone_size: few
d_call: -
j_call: TRBJ1-5

cdr3_nt: TGTGCCAGCAGCTTAAGAGTACAGGGAAGCTATGGCTACACCTTC
cdr3_aa: CASSLRVQGSYGYTF
v_call: TRBV7-9
clone_size: many
d_call: -
j_call: TRBJ1-2

cdr3_nt: TGTGCCTGGAACCGAGATGGCGGGGAGCTGTTTTTT
cdr3_aa: CAWNRDGGELFF
v_call: TRBV30
clone_size: few
d_call: -
j_call: TRBJ2-2

cdr3_nt: TGCGCCAGCAGCTCGACAGCTACTCAAGAGACCCAGTACTTC
cdr3_aa: CASSSTATQETQYF
v_call: TRBV5-1
clone_size: few
d_call: -
j_call: TRBJ2-5

cdr3_nt: TGCAGCGTTGAAGCTACAGGCAGCTCCTACAATGAGCAGTTCTTC
cdr3_aa: CSVEATGSSYNEQFF
v_call: TRBV29-1
clone_size: few
d_call: -
j_call: TRBJ2-1

cdr3_nt: TGTGCCAGCAGCGCAACTAGCGGGAGGGCCGCTGGAGATACGCAGTATTTT
cdr3_aa: CASSATSGRAAGDTQYF
v_call: TRBV5-6
clone_size: many
d_call: TRBD2
j_call: TRBJ2-3

cdr3_nt: TGTGCCAGCCGTCCTTCCGGCGGGAGTGGAGTCCACGAGCAGTACTTC
cdr3_aa: CASRPSGGSGVHEQYF
v_call: TRBV7-9
clone_size: many
d_call: TRBD2
j_call: TRBJ2-7

cdr3_nt: TGTGCCAGCAGTTTACCCAGCGAAAACACAGATACGCAGTATTTT
cdr3_aa: CASSLPSENTDTQYF
v_call: TRBV28
clone_size: -
d_call: -
j_call: TRBJ2-3

cdr3_nt: TGTGCCAGCTCACCAGGGTCTACAGACAATGAGCAGTTCTTC
cdr3_aa: CASSPGSTDNEQFF
v_call: TRBV18
clone_size: -
d_call: -
j_call: TRBJ2-1

cdr3_nt: TGTGCCAGCAGCCCAGGACATGGCTCTGGAAACACCATATATTTT
cdr3_aa: CASSPGHGSGNTIYF
v_call: TRBV7-2
clone_size: -
d_call: -
j_call: TRBJ1-3

cdr3_nt: TGCAGTGCGGGCCTTGCGGGAACCTACGAGCAGTACTTC
cdr3_aa: CSAGLAGTYEQYF
v_call: TRBV20-1
clone_size: few
d_call: -
j_call: TRBJ2-7

cdr3_nt: TGTGCCAGCAGGCTGGACTTTTACAATGAGCAGTTCTTC
cdr3_aa: CASRLDFYNEQFF
v_call: TRBV6-1
clone_size: few
d_call: -
j_call: TRBJ2-1

cdr3_nt: TGTGCCACCCCCCGGGACAGGGTTGCGAATTCACCCCTCCACTTT
cdr3_aa: CATPRDRVANSPLHF
v_call: TRBV28
clone_size: many
d_call: TRBD1
j_call: TRBJ1-6

cdr3_nt: TGTGCCAGCAGTGGCCCCGGAACAAGCAGGTACTTC
cdr3_aa: CASSGPGTSRYF
v_call: TRBV12-3/TRBV12-4
clone_size: few
d_call: -
j_call: TRBJ2-7

cdr3_nt: TGTGCCAGCAGCACACAGGGTCACACAGATACGCAGTATTTT
cdr3_aa: CASSTQGHTDTQYF
v_call: TRBV12-3/TRBV12-4
clone_size: -
d_call: -
j_call: TRBJ2-3

cdr3_nt: TGTGCCAGCAGTTTAGGGACAGGGCCCTACGAGCAGTACTTC
cdr3_aa: CASSLGTGPYEQYF
v_call: TRBV27
clone_size: many
d_call: TRBD1
j_call: TRBJ2-7

cdr3_nt: TGTGCCAGCAGCTTAGGGGGGTCGCCCCTCCACTTT
cdr3_aa: CASSLGGSPLHF
v_call: TRBV7-9
clone_size: -
d_call: -
j_call: TRBJ1-6

cdr3_nt: TGTGCCAGCAGCGTAGGGACGGACACTGAAGCTTTCTTT
cdr3_aa: CASSVGTDTEAFF
v_call: TRBV9
clone_size: few
d_call: -
j_call: TRBJ1-1